This TCR beta chain was captured in a study of blood T cells in healthy people across ages. Findings and limits, study-wide: Researchers report that TCR beta diversity correlated strongly with naive T cell percentage. Comparison with aged donors showed that long-lived donors had more naive CD4+ cells and higher diversity.

Every sample yielded at least 6 million isolated PBMCs. Germline V lookup: CDR1 MNHEY, CDR2 SMNVEV (reference sequence). The CDR3 consists of 13 residues. V gave up 5 bases and J gave up 3 bases, with 10 bases separating them. Concerning this clonotype: Antigen unknown.

A J-beta primer mix and a sample-barcoded 5' primer were used in a second PCR of about 7 to 12 cycles. A single record per CDR3 protein comes from TCRdb applying MiXCR to the 5' RACE reads. Here the sample spans more than 1 million distinct CDR3 sequences, 35% to 50% being singletons. This sequence was found in a woman aged 55 to 70 in good health. V is TRBV27 and J is TRBJ1-1; D gene ambiguous. Material for sequencing was blood. The CDR3 here is CASSQIGDTEAFF. For the CDR3, the DNA is TGTGCCAGCAGTCAGATTGGGGACACTGAAGCTTTCTTT.